The 9 T cell receptor beta chains presented below share a single source sample, sequenced in a study of blood T cell repertoires in COVID-19. Assay: immunoSEQ multiplex PCR; the TCRdb copy retains only in-frame clones and omits some. Here the sample spans tens of thousands of clones, approximately 86% being singletons. The sample consisted of peripheral blood. These receptors came from a man in his forties or fifties with COVID-19, enrolled during active disease.

V is TRBV5-4 and J is TRBJ1-5; 7 bases are shared with TRBD1. The V segment lost 0 bases and the J segment 5 bases; nucleotides outside the gene matches: 2. The V gene's germline CDR1 is SGHNT and CDR2 YYREEE (reference sequence). CDR3 length: 14 residues. CDR3 bases: TGTGCCAGCAGCTTGGGGGACAGCGATCAGCCCCAGCATTTT. Its translation is CASSLGDSDQPQHF.

The chain uses TRBV11-1 and TRBJ2-7; 8 bases line up with TRBD1. V lost 5 bases to trimming and J lost 2 bases; unmatched junction nucleotides: 5. Germline-derived CDR1 and CDR2 are SGHAT and FQDESV (reference sequence). The CDR3 contains 14 residues. The CDR3 nucleotides read TGTGCCAGCAGCGGACGGACAGGGACCTACGAGCAGTACTTC. Residues: CASSGRTGTYEQYF.

The chain couples TRBV3-1 (or the pseudogene TRBV3-2) to TRBJ2-1, with 8 bases identical to TRBD2. Germline CDR1 and CDR2: LGHDT and YNNKEL (reference sequence). Trimming removed 6 bases from V and 9 bases from J; junction bases left unmatched: 10. The CDR3 runs to 14 residues. This CDR3 is CASRNRRGESEQFF. The CDR3 bases are TGTGCCAGCAGAAACAGGCGGGGGGAGAGTGAGCAGTTCTTC.

The V and J genes are TRBV3-1 (or the pseudogene TRBV3-2) and TRBJ1-1; 9 bases match TRBD1. V lost 3 bases, J lost 4 bases, and 6 bases stayed unmatched. The CDR3 runs to 15 residues. CDR1 is LGHDT and CDR2 is YNNKEL in the germline V gene (reference sequence). The CDR3 region has the DNA TGTGCCAGCAGCCAGTCGGACAGGGGCGGCACTGAAGCTTTCTTT. Translating gives CASSQSDRGGTEAFF.

The chain combines TRBV4-1 with TRBJ1-2; the match to TRBD1 covers 7 bases. The germline gives CDR1 MGHRA, CDR2 YSYEKL. This CDR3 comprises 14 residues. Trimming at V came to 7 bases and at J to 8 bases, leaving 13 bases not matched to a gene. CDR3 in amino acids: CASTWGHRGGGYTF. CDR3 coding DNA: TGCGCCAGCACCTGGGGTCACAGGGGAGGAGGCTACACCTTC.

The DNA for the CDR3 is TGTGCCAGCAGACCCTCCCTGCGGGACAGGGGTTACGAGCAGTACTTC. Amino acids: CASRPSLRDRGYEQYF. The rearrangement links TRBV27 to TRBJ2-7, with 10 bases identical to TRBD1. V was clipped by 6 bases and J by 4 bases; unmatched bases: 12. Germline V gives CDR1 MNHEY, CDR2 SMNVEV (reference sequence). This CDR3 spans 16 amino acids.

The chain couples TRBV4-2 to TRBJ1-5, with 8 bases fitting TRBD1. The length of the CDR3 is 15 residues. The trim removed 7 bases at V and 2 bases at J, leaving 7 bases unmatched. Germline CDR1 is LGHNA and CDR2 is YNFKEQ. As DNA, the CDR3 is TGTGCCAGCATGATGACAGGGGATGGCAATCAGCCCCAGCATTTT. Translating gives CASMMTGDGNQPQHF.

The chain employs TRBV9 and TRBJ2-2; TRBD2 is a possible D gene (7 bases). The CDR3 consists of 14 residues. The V and J ends lost 2 bases and 4 bases respectively, with 9 bases between them. Germline-derived CDR1 and CDR2 are SGDLS and YYNGEE. The CDR3 loop reads CASSVGGGTGELFF. The DNA for the CDR3 is TGTGCCAGCAGCGTGGGAGGGGGCACCGGGGAGCTGTTTTTT.

The J gene is TRBJ1-2, the V gene TRBV28; no clear D gene. V was cut by 5 bases and J by 4 bases, with 17 bases left in between. CDR3 size: 15 residues. CDR1 is MDHEN and CDR2 is SYDVKM in the germline V gene. The CDR3 here is CASSLHPGALYGYTF. The CDR3 bases are TGTGCCAGCAGTCTCCACCCGGGAGCCCTCTATGGCTACACCTTC.